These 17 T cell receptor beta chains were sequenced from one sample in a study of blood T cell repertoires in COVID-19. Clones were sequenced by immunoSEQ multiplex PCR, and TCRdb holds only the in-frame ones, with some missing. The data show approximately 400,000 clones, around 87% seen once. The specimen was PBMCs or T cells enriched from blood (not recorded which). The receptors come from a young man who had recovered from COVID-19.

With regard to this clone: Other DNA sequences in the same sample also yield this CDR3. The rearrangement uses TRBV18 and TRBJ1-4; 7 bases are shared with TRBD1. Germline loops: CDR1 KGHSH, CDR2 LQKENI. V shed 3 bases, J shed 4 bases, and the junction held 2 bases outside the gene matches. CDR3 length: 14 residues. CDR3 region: CASSPRDSNEKLFF. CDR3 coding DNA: TGTGCCAGCTCACCCCGGGACAGTAATGAAAAACTGTTTTTT.

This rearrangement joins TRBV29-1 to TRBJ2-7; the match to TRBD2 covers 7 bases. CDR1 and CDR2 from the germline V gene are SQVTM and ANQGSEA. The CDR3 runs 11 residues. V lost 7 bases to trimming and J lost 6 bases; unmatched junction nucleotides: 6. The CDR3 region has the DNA TGCAGCGCAGAGCGGGGAGGCGAGCAGTACTTC. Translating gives CSAERGGEQYF.

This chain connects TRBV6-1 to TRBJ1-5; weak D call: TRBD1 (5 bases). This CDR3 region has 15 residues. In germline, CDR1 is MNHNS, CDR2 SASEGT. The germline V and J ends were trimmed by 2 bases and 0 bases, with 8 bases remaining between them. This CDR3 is CASSEMTDSNQPQHF. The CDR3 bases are TGTGCCAGCAGTGAAATGACAGATAGCAATCAGCCCCAGCATTTT.

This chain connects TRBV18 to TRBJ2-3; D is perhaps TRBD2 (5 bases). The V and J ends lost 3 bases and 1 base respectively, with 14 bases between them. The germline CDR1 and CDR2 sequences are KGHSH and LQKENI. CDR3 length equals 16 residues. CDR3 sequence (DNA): TGTGCCAGCTCACCCTCCCGGGGAGATGGCACAGATACGCAGTATTTT. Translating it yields CASSPSRGDGTDTQYF.

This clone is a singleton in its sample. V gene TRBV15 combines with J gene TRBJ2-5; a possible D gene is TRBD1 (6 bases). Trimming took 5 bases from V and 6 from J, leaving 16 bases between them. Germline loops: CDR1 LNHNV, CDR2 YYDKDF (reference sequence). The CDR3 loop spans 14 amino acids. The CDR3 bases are TGTGCCACCAGCGACTCGTTTGGGGGCAAGACCCAGTACTTC. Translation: CATSDSFGGKTQYF.

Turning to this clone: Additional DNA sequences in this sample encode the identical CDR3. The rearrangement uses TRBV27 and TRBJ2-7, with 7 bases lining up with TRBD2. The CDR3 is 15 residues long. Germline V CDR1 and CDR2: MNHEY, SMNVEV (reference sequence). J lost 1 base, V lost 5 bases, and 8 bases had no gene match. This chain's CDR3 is CASSLKSGGSYEQYF. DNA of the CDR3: TGTGCCAGCAGTCTTAAATCGGGGGGATCCTACGAGCAGTACTTC.

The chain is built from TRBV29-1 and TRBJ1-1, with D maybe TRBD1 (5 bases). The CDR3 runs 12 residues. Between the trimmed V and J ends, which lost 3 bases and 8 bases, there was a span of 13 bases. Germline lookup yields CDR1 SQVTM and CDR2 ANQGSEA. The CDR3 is CSVDELRGEAFF. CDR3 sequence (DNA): TGCAGCGTTGATGAGTTGCGGGGCGAAGCTTTCTTT.

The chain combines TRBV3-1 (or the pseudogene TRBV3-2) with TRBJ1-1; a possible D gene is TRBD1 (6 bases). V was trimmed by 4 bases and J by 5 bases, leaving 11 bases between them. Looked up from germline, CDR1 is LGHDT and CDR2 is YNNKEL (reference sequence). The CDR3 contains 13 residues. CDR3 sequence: CASSLRGGTEAFF. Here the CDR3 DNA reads TGTGCCAGCAGCCTCAGGGGCGGGACTGAAGCTTTCTTT.

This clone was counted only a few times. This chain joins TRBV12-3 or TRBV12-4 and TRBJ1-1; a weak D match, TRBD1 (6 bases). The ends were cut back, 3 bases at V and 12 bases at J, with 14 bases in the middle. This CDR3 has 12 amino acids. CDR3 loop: CASSFGQPSTFF. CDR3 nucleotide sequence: TGTGCCAGCAGTTTCGGACAGCCTTCGACTTTCTTT.

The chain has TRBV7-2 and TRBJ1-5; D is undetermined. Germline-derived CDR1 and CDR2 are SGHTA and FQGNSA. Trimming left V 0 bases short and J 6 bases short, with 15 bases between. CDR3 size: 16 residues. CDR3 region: CASSLAFAGGSQPQHF. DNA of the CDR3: TGTGCCAGCAGCTTAGCATTTGCAGGTGGAAGTCAGCCCCAGCATTTT.

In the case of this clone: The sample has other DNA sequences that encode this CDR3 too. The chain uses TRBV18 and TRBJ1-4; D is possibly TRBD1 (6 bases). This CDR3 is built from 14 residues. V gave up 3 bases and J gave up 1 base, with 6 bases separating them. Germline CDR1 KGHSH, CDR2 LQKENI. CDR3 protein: CASSPDRTNEKLFF. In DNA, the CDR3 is TGTGCCAGCTCACCGGACAGAACTAATGAAAAACTGTTTTTT.

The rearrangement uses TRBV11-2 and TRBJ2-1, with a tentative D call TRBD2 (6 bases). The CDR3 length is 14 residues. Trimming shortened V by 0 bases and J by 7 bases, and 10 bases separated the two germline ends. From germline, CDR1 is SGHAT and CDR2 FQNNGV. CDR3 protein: CASSLDAGGNEQFF. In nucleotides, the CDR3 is TGTGCCAGCAGCTTAGATGCTGGAGGGAATGAGCAGTTCTTC.

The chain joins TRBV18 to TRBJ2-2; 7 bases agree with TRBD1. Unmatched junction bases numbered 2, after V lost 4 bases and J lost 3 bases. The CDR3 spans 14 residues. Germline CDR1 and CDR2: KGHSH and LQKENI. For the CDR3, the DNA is TGTGCCAGCTCACGACAGGGTTACACCGGGGAGCTGTTTTTT. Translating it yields CASSRQGYTGELFF. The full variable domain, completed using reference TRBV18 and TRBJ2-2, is NAGVMQNPRHLVRRRGQEARLRCSPMKGHSHVYWYRQLPEEGLKFMVYLQKENIIDESGMPKERFSAEFPKEGPSILRIQQVVRGDSAAYFCASSRQGYTGELFFGEGSRLTVL.

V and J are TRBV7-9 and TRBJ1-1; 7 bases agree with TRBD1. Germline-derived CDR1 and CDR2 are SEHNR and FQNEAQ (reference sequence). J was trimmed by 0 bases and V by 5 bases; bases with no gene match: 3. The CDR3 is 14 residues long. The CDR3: CASSPGTVNTEAFF. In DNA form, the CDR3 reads TGTGCCAGCAGCCCTGGGACAGTGAACACTGAAGCTTTCTTT.

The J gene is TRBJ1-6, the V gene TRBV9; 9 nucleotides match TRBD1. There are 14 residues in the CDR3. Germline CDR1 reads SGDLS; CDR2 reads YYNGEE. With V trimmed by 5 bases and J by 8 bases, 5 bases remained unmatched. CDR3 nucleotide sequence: TGTGCCAGCAGTCGGACAGGGGCTTATTCACCCCTCCACTTT. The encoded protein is CASSRTGAYSPLHF.

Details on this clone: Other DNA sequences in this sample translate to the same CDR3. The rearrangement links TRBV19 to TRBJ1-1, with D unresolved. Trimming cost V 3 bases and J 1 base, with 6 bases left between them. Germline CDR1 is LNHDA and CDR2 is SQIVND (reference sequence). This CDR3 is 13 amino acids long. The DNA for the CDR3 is TGTGCCAGTAGTATCCAGGCGAACACTGAAGCTTTCTTT. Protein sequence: CASSIQANTEAFF. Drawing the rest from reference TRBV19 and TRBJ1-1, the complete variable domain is DGGITQSPKYLFRKEGQNVTLSCEQNLNHDAMYWYRQDPGQGLRLIYYSQIVNDFQKGDIAEGYSVSREKKESFPLTVTSAQKNPTAFYLCASSIQANTEAFFGQGTRLTVV.

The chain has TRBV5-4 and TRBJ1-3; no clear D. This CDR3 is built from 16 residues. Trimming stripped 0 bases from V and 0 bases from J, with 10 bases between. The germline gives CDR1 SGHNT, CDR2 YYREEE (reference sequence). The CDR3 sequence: CASSLASSPSGNTIYF. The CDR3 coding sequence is TGTGCCAGCAGCTTGGCTAGCTCTCCCTCTGGAAACACCATATATTTT.